This TCR beta chain was identified in a study of tumor and adjacent non-tumor tissue in lung cancer. At the level of the study: On average, productive TCRbeta reads reached about 4.17 million per sample.

This clonotype was seen more than once but under ten times. Its antigen is not identified. The V end was cut by 2 bases, the J end by 3 bases, with 22 bases between. The germline CDR1 and CDR2 sequences are MGHDK and SYGVNS. The CDR3 has 18 amino acids. Broader study findings: In normal lung, the top 100 clones were significantly more dominant than in tumor.

The template was RNA from unsorted bulk tissue. This non-tumor lung sample came from over 3 cm beyond the tumor edge. A modified ARM-PCR protocol with three rounds of nested PCR amplified TCRbeta. Using its own MiXCR run on the multiplex PCR reads, TCRdb lists one record per CDR3 protein. This table has over 100,000 distinct CDR3 sequences, 50% to 70% appearing once. The sample consisted of distant non-tumor lung tissue. The TCR sequence derives from a man aged 60 to 75 with non-small cell lung cancer. The chain couples TRBV25-1 to TRBJ2-5; D may be TRBD1 (7 bases). The CDR3 here is CASSEPSRTGRREETQYF. The DNA of the CDR3 is TGTGCCAGCAGTGAACCCTCACGGACAGGCAGGAGGGAAGAGACCCAGTACTTC. Using reference TRBV25-1 and TRBJ2-5 for the parts outside the CDR3, the full variable domain is EADIYQTPRYLVIGTGKKITLECSQTMGHDKMYWYQQDPGMELHLIHYSYGVNSTEKGDLSSESTVSRIRTEHFPLTLESARPSHTSQYLCASSEPSRTGRREETQYFGPGTRLLVL.